These 15 T cell receptor beta chains came from one sample sequenced in a study of T cells in localized non-small cell lung cancer. Profiling relied on immunoSEQ multiplex PCR, and the TCRdb table lists in-frame clones only, not all of them. Of tens of thousands of clones in the sample, 85% to 95% are singletons; the top ten hold around 4.2%. The source material was peripheral blood, sampled before any cancer treatment. The receptors come from an older female donor with stage II squamous cell lung carcinoma.

This chain connects TRBV6-1 to TRBJ1-1; maybe TRBD1 (6 bases). The CDR3 totals 13 residues. V was shortened by 4 bases and J by 1 base, with 7 bases between the two germline ends. The germline V gene encodes CDR1 MNHNS and CDR2 SASEGT. DNA for the CDR3: TGTGCCAGCAGTGTGACAGGGAACACTGAAGCTTTCTTT. Translation: CASSVTGNTEAFF.

The chain links TRBV5-4 to TRBJ1-6; D remains ambiguous. Trimming pared 0 bases from V and 6 bases from J, leaving 10 bases between. CDR3 length: 15 amino acids. Looked up from germline, CDR1 is SGHNT and CDR2 is YYREEE (reference sequence). The CDR3 spells CASSLDQRPNSPLHF. The CDR3 nucleotides read TGTGCCAGCAGCTTGGATCAGAGACCTAATTCACCCCTCCACTTT.

This chain uses TRBV4-3 with TRBJ2-1; 13 bases agree with TRBD2. Germline lookup yields CDR1 LGHNA and CDR2 YSLEER. The V gene end was trimmed by 0 bases and the J gene end by 3 bases; junction bases not matched to a gene: 14. CDR3 length: 21 residues. CDR3 bases: TGCGCCAGCAGCCAAGACGGCGTGGGAGAGACTAGCGGGGGGCGCTACAATGAGCAGTTCTTC. Translating it yields CASSQDGVGETSGGRYNEQFF.

The chain has TRBV5-6 and TRBJ2-1; 9 nucleotides match TRBD1. The V gene's germline CDR1 is SGHDT and CDR2 YYEEEE. The CDR3 totals 17 residues. The trim removed 0 bases at V and 8 bases at J, leaving 12 bases unmatched. The CDR3 DNA reads TGTGCCAGCAGCTTGGAGGGTACCGGGACAGGGAAGGATGAGCAGTTCTTC. Its protein product is CASSLEGTGTGKDEQFF.

This chain joins TRBV2 and TRBJ1-2; no clear D gene. CDR1 is SNHLY and CDR2 is FYNNEI in the germline V gene. The CDR3 consists of 14 residues. V lost 5 bases, J lost 4 bases, and 14 bases lay in between. In nucleotides, the CDR3 is TGTGCCAGCAGTAGGAAAACGGCCCTCTATGGCTACACCTTC. Residues: CASSRKTALYGYTF.

The V gene is TRBV2, the J gene TRBJ1-4; D gene ambiguous. The CDR3 length is 14 residues. The V gene lost 2 bases and the J gene lost 7 bases, with 11 bases spanning the gap. Germline CDR1 and CDR2: SNHLY and FYNNEI. Here the CDR3 DNA reads TGTGCCAGCAGTGAAAGTTCTGAGAGTGAAAAACTGTTTTTT. Translating gives CASSESSESEKLFF.

The chain uses TRBV5-5 and TRBJ2-1, with 9 bases that match TRBD2. The CDR3 contains 17 residues. CDR1 is SGHKS, CDR2 YYEKEE, per germline (reference sequence). V was pared by 4 bases and J by 15 bases, with 23 bases of the junction left unmatched. The CDR3: CASSPHGELNSGSIRFF. CDR3 sequence (DNA): TGTGCCAGCAGCCCTCACGGCGAGTTGAATAGCGGGAGTATACGGTTCTTC.

The chain carries TRBV5-6 and TRBJ2-7, with a tentative D call TRBD1 (5 bases). Trimming pared 3 bases from V and 0 bases from J, leaving 7 bases between. There are 13 residues in the CDR3. Germline V gene sequence: CDR1 SGHDT, CDR2 YYEEEE. CDR3 coding DNA: TGTGCCAGCAGCTGGACACTCTCCTACGAGCAGTACTTC. Its translation: CASSWTLSYEQYF. The complete variable domain, with remaining parts taken from reference TRBV5-6 and TRBJ2-7, reads DAGVTQSPTHLIKTRGQQVTLRCSPKSGHDTVSWYQQALGQGPQFIFQYYEEEERQRGNFPDRFSGHQFPNYSSELNVNALLLGDSALYLCASSWTLSYEQYFGPGTRLTVT.

The chain joins TRBV15 to TRBJ2-3, with TRBD2 as a possible D gene (5 bases). CDR1 and CDR2 (germline): LNHNV, YYDKDF (reference sequence). The CDR3 contains 16 residues. V lost 0 bases, J lost 0 bases, and 10 bases lay in between. The CDR3 DNA reads TGTGCCACCAGCAGAGAGGACTGGTCTAGCACAGATACGCAGTATTTT. This codes for CATSREDWSSTDTQYF. Filled out from reference TRBV15 and TRBJ2-3, the complete variable domain reads DAMVIQNPRYQVTQFGKPVTLSCSQTLNHNVMYWYQQKSSQAPKLLFHYYDKDFNNEADTPDNFQSRRPNTSFCFLDIRSPGLGDTAMYLCATSREDWSSTDTQYFGPGTRLTVL.

The CDR3 region is CASSLSPGGTNEKLFF. The CDR3 DNA reads as TGTGCCAGCTCACTGTCACCAGGGGGGACTAATGAAAAACTGTTTTTT. The chain uses TRBV18 and TRBJ1-4; 7 bases fit TRBD1. V trimming: 4 bases; J trimming: 2 bases; junction bases outside the gene matches: 7. Germline CDR1 is KGHSH and CDR2 is LQKENI. The CDR3 has 16 amino acids.

CDR3 DNA: TGTGCCAGCAGCCGCAGGACAGGGGGGGAGACCCAGTACTTC. Encoded protein: CASSRRTGGETQYF. J is TRBJ2-5 and V is TRBV7-9, with 10 bases matching TRBD1. The length of the CDR3 is 14 residues. V lost 5 bases and J lost 5; bases outside the gene matches: 5. Germline V lookup: CDR1 SEHNR, CDR2 FQNEAQ (reference sequence).

This chain connects TRBV27 to TRBJ2-7, with D perhaps TRBD2 (5 bases). From germline, CDR1 is MNHEY and CDR2 SMNVEV (reference sequence). The CDR3 has 13 amino acids. Trimming left V 8 bases short and J 0 bases short, with 11 bases between. The CDR3 DNA is TGTGCCAGCGCCGACTATTACTCCTACGAGCAGTACTTC. Its protein product is CASADYYSYEQYF.

Only one count was recorded for this clone. This chain uses TRBV27 with TRBJ1-1; weak D call: TRBD1 (5 bases). The V gene lost 1 base and the J gene lost 2 bases, with 8 bases spanning the gap. The CDR3 has 14 residues. Germline-derived CDR1 and CDR2 are MNHEY and SMNVEV (reference sequence). DNA of the CDR3: TGTGCCAGCAGTTTATTTGGGGGTAACACTGAAGCTTTCTTT. This encodes CASSLFGGNTEAFF.

This chain connects TRBV30 to TRBJ1-1; no definite D call. There are 13 residues in the CDR3. Trimming left V 5 bases short and J 2 bases short, with 12 bases between. Per the germline V gene, CDR1 is GTSNPN and CDR2 is SVGIG (reference sequence). DNA for the CDR3: TGTGCCTGGTGGCGTTCGGAAAACACTGAAGCTTTCTTT. Amino acid sequence: CAWWRSENTEAFF. Combining the CDR3 with reference TRBV30 and TRBJ1-1 gives the whole variable domain SQTIHQWPATLVQPVGSPLSLECTVEGTSNPNLYWYRQAAGRGLQLLFYSVGIGQISSEVPQNLSASRPQDRQFILSSKKLLLSDSGFYLCAWWRSENTEAFFGQGTRLTVV.

The rearrangement uses TRBV7-9 and TRBJ2-3; TRBD2 matches at 11 bases. Germline V lookup: CDR1 SEHNR, CDR2 FQNEAQ (reference sequence). Unmatched junction bases numbered 6, after V lost 8 bases and J lost 2 bases. This CDR3 spans 15 amino acids. CDR3 amino acids: CASETSGGSTDTQYF. In DNA form, the CDR3 reads TGTGCCAGCGAAACTAGCGGGGGATCCACAGATACGCAGTATTTT.